This is a list of T cell receptor beta chains from one sample in a study of blood T cell repertoires in COVID-19. TCRdb keeps only in-frame clones here, not all; method: immunoSEQ multiplex PCR. The sample records some 31,000 clones, about 91% being singletons. The source material was peripheral blood. The receptor set was obtained from a man aged 45-60 years with active COVID-19. The CDR3 runs from the conserved cysteine through the conserved F or W. The D gene is left open where the match is weak. Size values are once, few and many counts, or a class for expanded clones, and some rows have none.

abundance: .; d_gene: .; j_gene: TRBJ2-1; v_gene: TRBV19; CDR3nt: TGTGCCAGTAGTGGGCAATTCTACAATGAGCAGTTCTTC; CDR3aa: CASSGQFYNEQFF
abundance: .; d_gene: .; j_gene: TRBJ2-1; v_gene: TRBV5-1; CDR3nt: TGCGCCAGCAGCTTGAGGGGACTTGAAGCCTACAATGAGCAGTTCTTC; CDR3aa: CASSLRGLEAYNEQFF
abundance: .; d_gene: .; j_gene: TRBJ2-5; v_gene: TRBV18; CDR3nt: TGTGCCAGCTCACCTTGGCGTAGTAGCCTAGAGACCCAGTACTTC; CDR3aa: CASSPWRSSLETQYF
abundance: .; d_gene: TRBD1; j_gene: TRBJ1-2; v_gene: TRBV28; CDR3nt: TGTGCCAGCAGTTCCTGGGACAGGGCTGGCTACACCTTC; CDR3aa: CASSSWDRAGYTF
abundance: .; d_gene: TRBD1; j_gene: TRBJ1-2; v_gene: TRBV27; CDR3nt: TGTGCCAGCATTAAAAGACAGGGCTCCTATGGCTACACCTTC; CDR3aa: CASIKRQGSYGYTF
abundance: .; d_gene: .; j_gene: TRBJ2-1; v_gene: TRBV14; CDR3nt: TGTGCCAGCAGCCCCCGGGGATCCTACAATGAGCAGTTCTTC; CDR3aa: CASSPRGSYNEQFF
abundance: .; d_gene: .; j_gene: TRBJ2-3; v_gene: TRBV30; CDR3nt: TGTGCCTGGGGAACAGGGGGGGTAACAGATACGCAGTATTTT; CDR3aa: CAWGTGGVTDTQYF
abundance: .; d_gene: .; j_gene: TRBJ2-7; v_gene: TRBV25-1; CDR3nt: TGTGCCAGCAGGCCTTGGAGGGGGCGCAAGGCAAGCTCCTACGAGCAGTACTTC; CDR3aa: CASRPWRGRKASSYEQYF
abundance: .; d_gene: .; j_gene: TRBJ2-1; v_gene: TRBV7-3; CDR3nt: TGTGCCAGCAGCCTGCGGGCGGACCCCTACAATGAGCAGTTCTTC; CDR3aa: CASSLRADPYNEQFF
abundance: .; d_gene: .; j_gene: TRBJ1-1; v_gene: TRBV29-1; CDR3nt: TGCAGCGTTGCAGTAACCAACACTGAAGCTTTCTTT; CDR3aa: CSVAVTNTEAFF
abundance: .; d_gene: TRBD2; j_gene: TRBJ2-2; v_gene: TRBV18; CDR3nt: TGTGCCAGCTCAGCGGCGGGAGTGTCCACCGGGGAGCTGTTTTTT; CDR3aa: CASSAAGVSTGELFF
abundance: once; d_gene: .; j_gene: TRBJ1-1; v_gene: TRBV6-5; CDR3nt: TGTGCCAGCAGCCAGGAAATGAACACTGAAGCTTTCTTT; CDR3aa: CASSQEMNTEAFF
abundance: once; d_gene: .; j_gene: TRBJ1-1; v_gene: TRBV29-1; CDR3nt: TGCAGCGTTTTTGACGGGAACCGATTGGACACTGAAGCTTTCTTT; CDR3aa: CSVFDGNRLDTEAFF
abundance: .; d_gene: .; j_gene: TRBJ2-2; v_gene: TRBV7-3; CDR3nt: TGTGCCAGCAGCCCCCAGAGGGGGGGCGGGGAGCTGTTTTTT; CDR3aa: CASSPQRGGGELFF
abundance: .; d_gene: .; j_gene: TRBJ2-5; v_gene: TRBV7-9; CDR3nt: TGTGCCAGCAGCTTAAAGGGGCCGGGAGAGACCCAGTACTTC; CDR3aa: CASSLKGPGETQYF
abundance: .; d_gene: TRBD2; j_gene: TRBJ2-1; v_gene: TRBV18; CDR3nt: TGTGCCAGCTCACCATCGATAGCGGGAGAGAATGAGCAGTTCTTC; CDR3aa: CASSPSIAGENEQFF